Listed below are T cell receptor beta chains from one sample, sequenced in a study of cytomegalovirus exposure and HLA in healthy donors. TCRdb's table, derived via immunoSEQ multiplex PCR, lists solely in-frame clones and lacks some. The data contain about 300,000 clones, 86% of them singletons. Material: PBMCs. These receptors were obtained from a man in his forties or fifties in good health and CMV-seropositive. CDR3s include the opening cysteine and the closing phenylalanine or tryptophan. The D gene is left open where the match is weak. Size values are once, few and many counts, or a class for expanded clones, and some rows have none.

J gene: TRBJ2-3; V gene: TRBV5-4; clone size: .; D gene: TRBD2; CDR3 protein: CASSVTSGVSADTQYF; CDR3 DNA: TGTGCCAGCAGCGTCACTAGCGGGGTGTCGGCAGATACGCAGTATTTT
J gene: TRBJ2-7; V gene: TRBV11-2; clone size: .; D gene: .; CDR3 protein: CASSLESRIYEQYF; CDR3 DNA: TGTGCCAGCAGCTTAGAATCGCGAATCTACGAGCAGTACTTC
J gene: TRBJ1-5; V gene: TRBV4-1; clone size: .; D gene: TRBD1; CDR3 protein: CASSHDRGGNQPQHF; CDR3 DNA: TGCGCCAGCAGCCACGACAGGGGTGGCAATCAGCCCCAGCATTTT
J gene: TRBJ1-4; V gene: TRBV7-9; clone size: .; D gene: .; CDR3 protein: CASSLGGGRNEKLFF; CDR3 DNA: TGTGCCAGCAGCTTAGGGGGGGGCCGAAATGAAAAACTGTTTTTT
J gene: TRBJ2-7; V gene: TRBV6-6; clone size: once; D gene: .; CDR3 protein: CASSYSQGTLYEQYF; CDR3 DNA: TGTGCCAGCAGTTACTCGCAGGGAACCCTCTACGAGCAGTACTTC
J gene: TRBJ2-3; V gene: TRBV4-3; clone size: .; D gene: .; CDR3 protein: CASSQEGPGSDTQYF; CDR3 DNA: TGCGCCAGCAGCCAAGAGGGCCCTGGGTCAGATACGCAGTATTTT
J gene: TRBJ2-5; V gene: TRBV10-1; clone size: .; D gene: .; CDR3 protein: CASRNGSGETQYF; CDR3 DNA: TGCGCCAGCAGAAATGGATCGGGGGAGACCCAGTACTTC
J gene: TRBJ2-4; V gene: TRBV28; clone size: .; D gene: .; CDR3 protein: CASSSALPKNIQYF; CDR3 DNA: TGTGCCAGCAGTTCCGCTCTACCCAAAAACATTCAGTACTTC
J gene: TRBJ2-1; V gene: TRBV6-5; clone size: .; D gene: TRBD2; CDR3 protein: CASSLSGRAVDEQFF; CDR3 DNA: TGTGCCAGCAGTCTTAGCGGGAGGGCCGTCGATGAGCAGTTCTTC
J gene: TRBJ2-5; V gene: TRBV6-5; clone size: .; D gene: .; CDR3 protein: CASSPGYQETQYF; CDR3 DNA: TGTGCCAGCTCGCCAGGCTACCAAGAGACCCAGTACTTC
J gene: TRBJ2-1; V gene: TRBV18; clone size: .; D gene: TRBD1; CDR3 protein: CASSPKGTGPNNEQFF; CDR3 DNA: TGTGCCAGCTCACCCAAAGGGACAGGGCCCAACAATGAGCAGTTCTTC
J gene: TRBJ2-1; V gene: TRBV7-9; clone size: .; D gene: TRBD2; CDR3 protein: CASSLVALAGNEQFF; CDR3 DNA: TGTGCCAGCAGCTTAGTGGCTCTAGCGGGCAATGAGCAGTTCTTC
J gene: TRBJ2-7; V gene: TRBV7-9; clone size: once; D gene: TRBD1; CDR3 protein: CASSEGQGVEQYF; CDR3 DNA: TGTGCCAGCAGTGAGGGACAGGGGGTCGAGCAGTACTTC
J gene: TRBJ2-6; V gene: TRBV18; clone size: .; D gene: TRBD1; CDR3 protein: CASGTGSSGANVLTF; CDR3 DNA: TGTGCCAGCGGGACAGGGTCCTCTGGGGCCAACGTCCTGACTTTC
J gene: TRBJ1-1; V gene: TRBV30; clone size: .; D gene: .; CDR3 protein: CAWGVGGQTEAFF; CDR3 DNA: TGTGCCTGGGGGGTCGGGGGTCAAACTGAAGCTTTCTTT
J gene: TRBJ1-5; V gene: TRBV7-9; clone size: .; D gene: TRBD1; CDR3 protein: CASSQGPGQGWNQPQHF; CDR3 DNA: TGTGCCAGCAGCCAAGGGCCGGGACAGGGTTGGAATCAGCCCCAGCATTTT
J gene: TRBJ1-1; V gene: TRBV11-2; clone size: .; D gene: .; CDR3 protein: CASSLALGRSTEAFF; CDR3 DNA: TGTGCCAGCAGCTTAGCTCTGGGGAGAAGCACTGAAGCTTTCTTT
J gene: TRBJ2-7; V gene: TRBV28; clone size: .; D gene: TRBD2; CDR3 protein: CASSFSGRAHQSYEQYF; CDR3 DNA: TGTGCCAGCAGTTTCAGCGGGAGGGCCCATCAGTCCTACGAGCAGTACTTC
J gene: TRBJ1-5; V gene: TRBV5-1; clone size: .; D gene: .; CDR3 protein: CASSLGQGSQPQHF; CDR3 DNA: TGCGCCAGCAGCTTGGGCCAGGGCAGCCAGCCCCAGCATTTT
J gene: TRBJ2-1; V gene: TRBV10-2; clone size: .; D gene: TRBD2; CDR3 protein: CASSPTSGASYNEQFF; CDR3 DNA: TGCGCCAGCAGCCCGACTAGCGGGGCTTCCTACAATGAGCAGTTCTTC
J gene: TRBJ2-5; V gene: TRBV7-8; clone size: .; D gene: TRBD2; CDR3 protein: CASSLARTSGSRETQYF; CDR3 DNA: TGTGCCAGCAGCTTAGCCCGTACTAGCGGGAGTCGGGAGACCCAGTACTTC